Below are 12 T cell receptor beta chains sequenced from a single sample in a study of identical twins. TCRdb passed the 5' RACE reads through MiXCR, listing each CDR3 protein once. Of approximately 220,000 distinct CDR3 sequences in the sample, 6.5% to 8.5% are singletons; the top ten hold around 2.1%. The same sample was also used in a study of yellow fever vaccine responses in identical twins.

The sample consisted of memory (CD45RO+) T cells sorted from blood. These TCRs come from a woman aged 18-29 years in good health.

This clonotype occurred many times. The V and J genes are TRBV20-1 and TRBJ2-1; the D gene is possibly TRBD2 (6 bases). Germline V gives CDR1 DFQATT, CDR2 SNEGSKA (reference sequence). This CDR3 comprises 15 residues. Trimming removed 0 bases at V and 0 bases at J, with 9 bases between. DNA for the CDR3: TGCAGTGCTAGAGATCTAGCGAGCTCCTACAATGAGCAGTTCTTC. The encoded protein is CSARDLASSYNEQFF.

This clonotype was seen many times. The chain employs TRBV29-1 and TRBJ2-1; 8 nucleotides line up with TRBD2. The CDR3 is 14 residues long. Germline CDR1 reads SQVTM; CDR2 reads ANQGSEA. J was trimmed by 6 bases and V by 6 bases; bases with no gene match: 10. The CDR3 sequence: CSVLGLAGTNEQFF. The CDR3 DNA sequence: TGCAGCGTCCTCGGTCTAGCGGGCACCAATGAGCAGTTCTTC.

This clonotype appeared many times. The chain uses TRBV29-1 and TRBJ2-1; 14 nucleotides line up with TRBD2. Unmatched junction bases numbered 15, after V lost 8 bases and J lost 9 bases. Germline CDR1 is SQVTM and CDR2 is ANQGSEA. The CDR3 has 16 residues. The CDR3 sequence is CSLRGGGLAGVSEQFF. CDR3 nucleotide sequence: TGCAGCCTCAGGGGCGGGGGACTAGCGGGAGTCTCTGAGCAGTTCTTC.

The rearrangement links TRBV28 to TRBJ1-6; D is unresolved. The ends were cut back, 5 bases at V and 6 bases at J, with 11 bases in the middle. Looked up from germline, CDR1 is MDHEN and CDR2 is SYDVKM. This CDR3 comprises 14 residues. The CDR3 here is CASSPGSRNSPLHF. The CDR3 DNA sequence: TGTGCCAGCAGTCCCGGGAGCCGTAATTCACCCCTCCACTTT.

This clonotype was detected only a few times. The CDR3 DNA follows: TGCAGTGCTCGAATTCCTAGGACTAGCACCTACGAGCAGTACTTC. The encoded protein is CSARIPRTSTYEQYF. This rearrangement joins TRBV20-1 to TRBJ2-7, with 8 bases aligning to TRBD2. The CDR3 spans 15 residues. V trimming: 5 bases; J trimming: 2 bases; junction bases outside the gene matches: 11. CDR1 and CDR2 (germline): DFQATT, SNEGSKA (reference sequence).

The sample holds many counts of this clonotype. The junction shows a germline mismatch at one end, possibly a read error. V gene TRBV7-7 combines with J gene TRBJ2-2; D is uncertain. The CDR3 totals 13 residues. Germline V gene data show CDR1 as SSHAT and CDR2 as FNYEAQ (reference sequence). The CDR3 loop is CASSFGNTGELFF. The CDR3 DNA follows: TGTGCTAGCAGCTTCGGTAACACCGGGGAGCTGTTTTTT.

The table lists this clonotype with a few counts. This chain connects TRBV9 to TRBJ2-7; D is undetermined. Germline CDR1 and CDR2: SGDLS and YYNGEE. The CDR3 is 17 residues long. Trimming removed 0 bases from V and 0 bases from J, with 16 bases in between. The chain's CDR3 is CASSVDARAASSYEQYF. CDR3 DNA: TGTGCCAGCAGCGTAGATGCAAGGGCCGCTAGCTCCTACGAGCAGTACTTC. The full variable domain, with the rest looked up from reference TRBV9 and TRBJ2-7, is DSGVTQTPKHLITATGQRVTLRCSPRSGDLSVYWYQQSLDQGLQFLIQYYNGEERAKGNILERFSAQQFPDLHSELNLSSLELGDSALYFCASSVDARAASSYEQYFGPGTRLTVT.

The chain carries TRBV4-2 and TRBJ1-5, with D possibly matching TRBD1 (5 bases). Per the germline V gene, CDR1 is LGHNA and CDR2 is YNFKEQ. The length of the CDR3 is 16 residues. V lost 0 bases and J 6 bases, leaving 15 bases between the germline ends. CDR3 in amino acids: CASSQELRDWGQPQHF. The CDR3 nucleotides read TGTGCCAGCAGCCAAGAACTCCGGGACTGGGGTCAGCCCCAGCATTTT.

This clonotype was picked up a small number of times. The V gene is TRBV6-1, the J gene TRBJ1-1; D remains unclear. Germline V lookup: CDR1 MNHNS, CDR2 SASEGT. The CDR3 sequence is 14 residues long. Trimming took 8 bases from V and 0 from J, leaving 13 bases between them. CDR3 amino acids: CASAIKSMNTEAFF. CDR3 in DNA: TGTGCCAGCGCTATCAAGAGTATGAACACTGAAGCTTTCTTT.

For the CDR3, the DNA is TGCGCCAGCAGCCCAGGACAGACCGCTAACTATGGCTACACCTTC. Translated: CASSPGQTANYGYTF. The J gene is TRBJ1-2, the V gene TRBV4-3, with a tentative D call TRBD1 (6 bases). The CDR3 covers 15 residues. Looked up from germline, CDR1 is LGHNA and CDR2 is YSLEER. Trimming stripped 4 bases from V and 0 bases from J, with 12 bases between.

This chain joins TRBV4-3 and TRBJ2-3; TRBD2 agrees at 15 bases. CDR3 length: 17 residues. V lost 0 bases and J lost 5; bases outside the gene matches: 3. CDR1 and CDR2 from the germline V gene are LGHNA and YSLEER. The CDR3 loop is CASSQDRGLAGGDTQYF. DNA of the CDR3: TGCGCCAGCAGCCAAGATAGGGGACTAGCGGGAGGAGATACGCAGTATTTT.

This chain connects TRBV20-1 to TRBJ2-3; the match to TRBD2 covers 8 bases. The CDR3 length is 15 residues. Germline CDR1 reads DFQATT; CDR2 reads SNEGSKA (reference sequence). J was trimmed by 0 bases and V by 2 bases; bases with no gene match: 4. CDR3 DNA: TGCAGTGCTAGACTGGGGACTAGTAGCACAGATACGCAGTATTTT. It codes for CSARLGTSSTDTQYF.